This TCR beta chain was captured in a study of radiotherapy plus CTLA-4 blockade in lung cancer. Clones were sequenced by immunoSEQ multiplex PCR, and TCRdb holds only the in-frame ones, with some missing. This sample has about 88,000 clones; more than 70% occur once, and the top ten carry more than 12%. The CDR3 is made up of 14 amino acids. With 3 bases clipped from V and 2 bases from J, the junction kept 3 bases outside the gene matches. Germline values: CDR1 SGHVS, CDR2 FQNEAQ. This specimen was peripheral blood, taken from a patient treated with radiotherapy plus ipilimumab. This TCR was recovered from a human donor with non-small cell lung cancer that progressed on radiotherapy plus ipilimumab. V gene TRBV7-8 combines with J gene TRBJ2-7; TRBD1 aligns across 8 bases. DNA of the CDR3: TGTGCCAGCAGCTTGGCAGGGGGCACCTACGAGCAGTACTTC. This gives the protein CASSLAGGTYEQYF.